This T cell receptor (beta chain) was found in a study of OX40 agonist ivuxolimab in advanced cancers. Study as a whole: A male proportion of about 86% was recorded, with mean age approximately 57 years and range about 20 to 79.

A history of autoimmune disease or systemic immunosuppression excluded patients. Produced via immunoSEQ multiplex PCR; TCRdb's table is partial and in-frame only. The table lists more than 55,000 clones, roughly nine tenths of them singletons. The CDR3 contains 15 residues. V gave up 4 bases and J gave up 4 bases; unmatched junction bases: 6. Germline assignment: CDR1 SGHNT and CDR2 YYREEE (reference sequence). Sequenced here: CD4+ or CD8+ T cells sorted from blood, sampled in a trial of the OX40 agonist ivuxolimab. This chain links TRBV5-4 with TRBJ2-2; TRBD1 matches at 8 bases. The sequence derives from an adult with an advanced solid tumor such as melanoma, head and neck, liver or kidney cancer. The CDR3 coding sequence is TGTGCCAGCAGCCCGGGACAGGCGATCACCGGGGAGCTGTTTTTT. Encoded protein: CASSPGQAITGELFF.